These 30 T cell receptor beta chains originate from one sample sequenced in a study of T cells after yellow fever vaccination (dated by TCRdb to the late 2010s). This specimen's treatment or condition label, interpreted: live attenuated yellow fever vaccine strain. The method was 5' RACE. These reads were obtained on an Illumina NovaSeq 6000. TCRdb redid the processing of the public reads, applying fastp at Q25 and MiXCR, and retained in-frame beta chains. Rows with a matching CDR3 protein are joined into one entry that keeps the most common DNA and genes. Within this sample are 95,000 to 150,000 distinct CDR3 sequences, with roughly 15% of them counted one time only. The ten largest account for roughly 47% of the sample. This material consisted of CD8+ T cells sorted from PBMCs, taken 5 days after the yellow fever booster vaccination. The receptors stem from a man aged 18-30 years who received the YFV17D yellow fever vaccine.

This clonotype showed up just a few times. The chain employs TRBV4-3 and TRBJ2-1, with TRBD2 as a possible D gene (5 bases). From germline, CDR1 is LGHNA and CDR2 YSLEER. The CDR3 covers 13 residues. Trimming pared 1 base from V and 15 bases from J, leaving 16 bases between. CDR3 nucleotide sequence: TGCGCCAGCAGCCAAGGTTTGCGGGCCCTCCCGTTCTTC. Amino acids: CASSQGLRALPFF.

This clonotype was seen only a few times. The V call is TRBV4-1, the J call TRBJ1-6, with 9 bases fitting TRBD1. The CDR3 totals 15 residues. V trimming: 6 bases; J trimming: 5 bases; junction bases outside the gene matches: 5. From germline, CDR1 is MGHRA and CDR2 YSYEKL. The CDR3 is CASRRWTGDNSPLHF. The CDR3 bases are TGCGCCAGCAGAAGATGGACAGGGGATAATTCACCCCTCCACTTT.

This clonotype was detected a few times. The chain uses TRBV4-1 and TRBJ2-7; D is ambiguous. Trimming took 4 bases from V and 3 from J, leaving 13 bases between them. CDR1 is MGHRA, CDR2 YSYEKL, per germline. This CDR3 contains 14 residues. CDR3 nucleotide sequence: TGCGCCAGCAGCCTAAACGCGGCAGACTACGAGCAGTACTTC. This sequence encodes CASSLNAADYEQYF.

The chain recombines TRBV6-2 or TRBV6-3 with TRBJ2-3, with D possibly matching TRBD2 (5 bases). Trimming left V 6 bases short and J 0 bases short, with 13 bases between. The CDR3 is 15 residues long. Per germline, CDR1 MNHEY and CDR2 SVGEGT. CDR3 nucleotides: TGTGCCAGCAGCCAGACTACACGAAGCACAGATACGCAGTATTTT. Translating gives CASSQTTRSTDTQYF.

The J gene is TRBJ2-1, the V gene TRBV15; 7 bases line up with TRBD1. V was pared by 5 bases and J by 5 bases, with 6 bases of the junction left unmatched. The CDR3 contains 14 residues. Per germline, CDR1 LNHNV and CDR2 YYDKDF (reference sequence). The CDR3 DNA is TGTGCCACCAGCGGGGACAGAAGAGACAATGAGCAGTTCTTC. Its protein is CATSGDRRDNEQFF.

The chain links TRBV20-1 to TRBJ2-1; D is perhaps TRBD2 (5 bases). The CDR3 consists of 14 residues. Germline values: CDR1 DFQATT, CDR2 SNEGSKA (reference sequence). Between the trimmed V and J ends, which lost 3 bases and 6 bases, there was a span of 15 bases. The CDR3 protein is CSARRVLPFNEQFF. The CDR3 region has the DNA TGCAGTGCTAGGAGGGTCCTACCCTTCAATGAGCAGTTCTTC.

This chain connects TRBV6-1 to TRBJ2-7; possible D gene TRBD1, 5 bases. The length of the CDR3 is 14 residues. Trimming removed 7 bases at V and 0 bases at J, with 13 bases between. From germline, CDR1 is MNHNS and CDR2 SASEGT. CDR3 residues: CASTEAGYSYEQYF. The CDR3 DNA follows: TGTGCCAGCACCGAAGCAGGGTACTCCTACGAGCAGTACTTC.

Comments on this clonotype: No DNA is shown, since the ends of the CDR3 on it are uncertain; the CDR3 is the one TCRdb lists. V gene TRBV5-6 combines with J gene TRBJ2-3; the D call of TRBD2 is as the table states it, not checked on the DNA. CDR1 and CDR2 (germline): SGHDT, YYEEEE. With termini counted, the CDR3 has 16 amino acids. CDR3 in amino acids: CASSFGPGEVTDTQYF.

The CDR3 coding sequence is TGCAGCTCCGAGGGGGGGACAGGGGGTTTGAATACGCAGTATTTT. Protein sequence: CSSEGGTGGLNTQYF. The chain uses TRBV29-1 and TRBJ2-3; TRBD1 matches 11 bases. The germline V gene encodes CDR1 SQVTM and CDR2 ANQGSEA. This CDR3 is built from 15 residues. Unmatched junction bases numbered 14, after V lost 8 bases and J lost 7 bases.

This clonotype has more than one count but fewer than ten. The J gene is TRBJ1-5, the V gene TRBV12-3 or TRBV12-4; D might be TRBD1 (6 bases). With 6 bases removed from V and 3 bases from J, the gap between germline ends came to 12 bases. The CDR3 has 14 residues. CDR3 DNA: TGTGCCAGCAGGTACGGACAGATCAATCAGCCCCAGCATTTT. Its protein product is CASRYGQINQPQHF.

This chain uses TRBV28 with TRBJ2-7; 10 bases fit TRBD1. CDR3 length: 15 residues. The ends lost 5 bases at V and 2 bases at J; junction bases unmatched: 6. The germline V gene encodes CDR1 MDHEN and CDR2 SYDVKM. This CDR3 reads CASSLRDRGPYEQYV. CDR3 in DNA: TGTGCCAGCAGTCTCCGGGACAGGGGCCCCTACGAGCAGTACGTC.

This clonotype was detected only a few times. The CDR3 loop is CASSYGLGVQYF. CDR3 nucleotide sequence: TGTGCCAGCAGTTACGGTCTAGGGGTGCAGTACTTC. V is TRBV6-5 and J is TRBJ2-7; the D gene is possibly TRBD1 (5 bases). Trimming took 2 bases from V and 9 from J, leaving 11 bases between them. This CDR3 has 12 amino acids. Germline V gene data show CDR1 as MNHEY and CDR2 as SVGAGI.

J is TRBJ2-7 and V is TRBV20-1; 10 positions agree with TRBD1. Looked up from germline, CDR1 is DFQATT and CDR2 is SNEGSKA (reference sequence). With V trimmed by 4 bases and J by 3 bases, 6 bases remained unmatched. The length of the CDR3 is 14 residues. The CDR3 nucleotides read TGCAGTGCTACTTCGACAGGGGGCATCTACGAGCAGTACTTC. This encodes CSATSTGGIYEQYF.

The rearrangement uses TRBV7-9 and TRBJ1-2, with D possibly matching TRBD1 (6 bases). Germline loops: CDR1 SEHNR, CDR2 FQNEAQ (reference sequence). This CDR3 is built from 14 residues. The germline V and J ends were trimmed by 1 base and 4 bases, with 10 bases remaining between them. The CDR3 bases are TGTGCCAGCAGCTTAGGGCAGGGGTTCTATGGCTACACCTTC. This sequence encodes CASSLGQGFYGYTF.

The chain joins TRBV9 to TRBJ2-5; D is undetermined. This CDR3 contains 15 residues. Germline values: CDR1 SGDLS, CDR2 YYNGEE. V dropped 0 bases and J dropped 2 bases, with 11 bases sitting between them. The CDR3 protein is CASSVENGHQETQYF. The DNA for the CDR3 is TGTGCCAGCAGCGTAGAAAATGGTCATCAAGAGACCCAGTACTTC.

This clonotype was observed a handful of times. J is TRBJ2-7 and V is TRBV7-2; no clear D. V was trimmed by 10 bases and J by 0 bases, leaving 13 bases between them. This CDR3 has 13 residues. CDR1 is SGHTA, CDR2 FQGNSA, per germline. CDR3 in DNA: TGTGCCATGGCGGACGGCAGCTCCTACGAGCAGTACGTC. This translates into CAMADGSSYEQYV.

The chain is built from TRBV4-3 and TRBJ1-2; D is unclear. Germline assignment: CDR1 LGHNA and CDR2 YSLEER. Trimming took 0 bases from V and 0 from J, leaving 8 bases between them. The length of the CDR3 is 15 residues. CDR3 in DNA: TGCGCCAGCAGCCAAGATACAAGCCCTAACTATGGCTACACCTTC. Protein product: CASSQDTSPNYGYTF.

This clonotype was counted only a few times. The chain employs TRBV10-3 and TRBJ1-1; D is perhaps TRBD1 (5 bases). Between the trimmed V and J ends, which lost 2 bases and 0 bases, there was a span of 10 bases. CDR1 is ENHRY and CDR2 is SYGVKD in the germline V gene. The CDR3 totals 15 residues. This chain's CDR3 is CAISEPGSMNTEAFF. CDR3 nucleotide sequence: TGTGCCATCAGTGAGCCAGGGAGTATGAACACTGAAGCTTTCTTT.

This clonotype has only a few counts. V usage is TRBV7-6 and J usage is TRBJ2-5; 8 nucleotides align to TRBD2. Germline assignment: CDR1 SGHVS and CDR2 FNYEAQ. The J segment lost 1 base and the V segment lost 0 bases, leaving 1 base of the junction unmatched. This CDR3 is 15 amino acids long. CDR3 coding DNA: TGTGCCAGCAGCTTAGCCGGGGGGGGCCAAGAGACCCAGTACTTC. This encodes CASSLAGGGQETQYF. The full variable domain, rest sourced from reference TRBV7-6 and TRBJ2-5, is GAGVSQSPRYKVTKRGQDVALRCDPISGHVSLYWYRQALGQGPEFLTYFNYEAQQDKSGLPNDRFSAERPEGSISTLTIQRTEQRDSAMYRCASSLAGGGQETQYFGPGTRLLVL.

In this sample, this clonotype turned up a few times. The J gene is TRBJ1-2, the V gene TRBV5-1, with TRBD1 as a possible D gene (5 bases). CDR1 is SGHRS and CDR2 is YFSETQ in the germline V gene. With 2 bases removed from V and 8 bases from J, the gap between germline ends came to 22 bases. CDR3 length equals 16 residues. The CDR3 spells CASSFIQGVRSGGYTF. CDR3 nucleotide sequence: TGCGCCAGCAGCTTTATCCAGGGAGTGCGGTCGGGAGGCTACACCTTC.

CDR3 region: CASSRDGSSYEQYF. The CDR3 DNA is TGCGCCAGCAGCCGGGACGGAAGCTCCTACGAGCAGTACTTC. The gene calls are TRBV10-1 and TRBJ2-7, with D tentatively TRBD1 or TRBD2 (5 bases each). From germline, CDR1 is WNHNN and CDR2 SYGVQD (reference sequence). CDR3 length equals 14 residues. The germline V and J ends were trimmed by 6 bases and 0 bases, with 12 bases remaining between them.

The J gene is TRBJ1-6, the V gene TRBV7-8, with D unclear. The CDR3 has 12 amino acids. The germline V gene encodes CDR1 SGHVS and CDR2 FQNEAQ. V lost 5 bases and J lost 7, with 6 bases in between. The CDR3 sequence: CASSLPNSPLHF. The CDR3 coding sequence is TGTGCCAGCAGCCTGCCAAATTCACCCCTCCACTTT.

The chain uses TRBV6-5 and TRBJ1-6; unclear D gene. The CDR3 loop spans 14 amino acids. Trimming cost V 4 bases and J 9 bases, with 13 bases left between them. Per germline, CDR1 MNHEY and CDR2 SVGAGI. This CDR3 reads CASSLAAGGSPLHF. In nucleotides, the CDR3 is TGTGCCAGCAGTTTGGCGGCAGGTGGTTCACCCCTCCACTTT.

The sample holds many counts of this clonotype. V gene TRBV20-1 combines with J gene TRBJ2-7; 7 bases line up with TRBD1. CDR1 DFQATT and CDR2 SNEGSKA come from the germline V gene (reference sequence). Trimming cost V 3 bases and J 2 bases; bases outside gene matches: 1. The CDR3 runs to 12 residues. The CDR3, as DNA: TGCAGTGCTAGGACAGGGACCTACGAGCAGTACTTC. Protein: CSARTGTYEQYF.

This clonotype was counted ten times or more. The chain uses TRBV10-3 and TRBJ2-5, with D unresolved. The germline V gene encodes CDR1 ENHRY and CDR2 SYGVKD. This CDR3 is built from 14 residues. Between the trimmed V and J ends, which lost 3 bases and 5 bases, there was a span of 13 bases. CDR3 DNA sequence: TGTGCCATCAGTGAATCGGCTTCGAGGGAGACCCAGTACTTC. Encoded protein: CAISESASRETQYF.

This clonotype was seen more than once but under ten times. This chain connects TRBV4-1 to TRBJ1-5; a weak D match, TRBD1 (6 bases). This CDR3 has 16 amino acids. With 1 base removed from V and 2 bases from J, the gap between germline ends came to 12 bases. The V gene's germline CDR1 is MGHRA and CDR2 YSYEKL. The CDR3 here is CASSQGLGAGNQPQHF. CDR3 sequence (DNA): TGCGCCAGCAGCCAAGGGTTGGGGGCGGGCAATCAGCCCCAGCATTTT.

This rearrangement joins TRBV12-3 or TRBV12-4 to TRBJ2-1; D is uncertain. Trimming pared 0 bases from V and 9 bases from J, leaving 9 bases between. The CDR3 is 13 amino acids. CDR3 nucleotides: TGTGCCAGCAGTTTAGCGCTTTGGGTTGAGCAGTTCTTC. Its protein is CASSLALWVEQFF.

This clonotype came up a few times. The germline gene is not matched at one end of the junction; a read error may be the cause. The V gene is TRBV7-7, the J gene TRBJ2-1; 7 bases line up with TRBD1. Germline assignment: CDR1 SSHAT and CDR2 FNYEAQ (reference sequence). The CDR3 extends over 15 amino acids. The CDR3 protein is CASSFNDRAGNEQFF. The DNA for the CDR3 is TGTGCTAGCAGCTTCAATGACAGGGCGGGCAATGAGCAGTTCTTC.

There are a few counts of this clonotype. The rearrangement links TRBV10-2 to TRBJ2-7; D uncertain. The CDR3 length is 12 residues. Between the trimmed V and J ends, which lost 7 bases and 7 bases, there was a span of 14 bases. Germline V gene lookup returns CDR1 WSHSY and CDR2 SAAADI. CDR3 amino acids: CASMPTALEQYF. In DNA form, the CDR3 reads TGCGCCAGCATGCCGACCGCTTTGGAGCAGTACTTC.

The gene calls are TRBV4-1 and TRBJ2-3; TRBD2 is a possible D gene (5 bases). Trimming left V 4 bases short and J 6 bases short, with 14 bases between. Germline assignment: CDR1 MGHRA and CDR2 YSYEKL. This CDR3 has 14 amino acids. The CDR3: CASSPGLEGDTQYF. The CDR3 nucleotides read TGCGCCAGCAGCCCCGGTCTAGAGGGCGATACGCAGTATTTT.